These T cell receptor beta chains were read from a single sample in a study of blood T cells in healthy people across ages. TCRdb re-derived calls from the 5' RACE reads in MiXCR, one entry per CDR3 protein. The sample holds roughly 2 million distinct CDR3 sequences, less than 50% seen once. What was sequenced was blood. All receptors come from a woman aged 40 to 55 in good health. CDR3s include the opening cysteine and the closing phenylalanine or tryptophan. The D gene is left open where the match is weak. Clone size, where shown, is once, few, many, or a class for clones that have expanded.

size,V,J,D,CDR3,DNA
.,TRBV7-9,TRBJ2-1,TRBD1,CASSYRDRLTNEQFF,TGTGCCAGCAGCTACCGGGACAGATTAACAAATGAGCAGTTCTTC
.,TRBV20-1,TRBJ2-7,TRBD1,CSAGQGANYEQYF,TGCAGTGCCGGACAGGGGGCGAACTACGAGCAGTACTTC
.,TRBV12-3/TRBV12-4,TRBJ2-3,.,CASSNLDRSSTDTQYF,TGTGCCAGCAGCAACCTCGACAGATCTAGCACAGATACGCAGTATTTT
.,TRBV2,TRBJ2-1,TRBD2,CASSELRAGGPNEQFF,TGTGCCAGCAGTGAATTAAGGGCGGGGGGGCCAAATGAGCAGTTCTTC
many,TRBV4-1,TRBJ2-1,TRBD1,CASSQEPGTGVYNEQFF,TGCGCCAGCAGCCAGGAGCCCGGGACAGGGGTCTACAATGAGCAGTTCTTC
.,TRBV5-1,TRBJ2-1,.,CASSLEVSIWFF,TGCGCCAGCAGCTTGGAGGTTAGCATCTGGTTCTTC
.,TRBV7-2,TRBJ1-5,.,CASSPDRPGQPQHF,TGTGCCAGCAGCCCCGACAGGCCGGGTCAGCCCCAGCATTTT
.,TRBV20-1,TRBJ2-3,TRBD2,CSALIRLAGGTDTQYF,TGCAGTGCGCTGATCAGACTAGCGGGGGGCACAGATACGCAGTATTTT
.,TRBV20-1,TRBJ2-7,TRBD1,CSARMTGSREQYF,TGCAGTGCTAGAATGACAGGGTCTCGCGAGCAGTACTTC
few,TRBV27,TRBJ2-1,TRBD1,CASSSWDRGAEQFF,TGTGCCAGCAGTTCCTGGGACAGGGGGGCTGAGCAGTTCTTC
few,TRBV28,TRBJ2-7,.,CASFGHEQYF,TGTGCCAGTTTTGGCCACGAGCAGTACTTC
.,TRBV10-3,TRBJ2-7,TRBD2,CAIRTGTSSEQYF,TGTGCCATCAGAACCGGGACTAGTTCCGAGCAGTACTTC
.,TRBV7-3,TRBJ1-1,.,CASSAHWRGEAFF,TGTGCCAGCAGCGCTCACTGGCGCGGTGAAGCTTTCTTT
.,TRBV18,TRBJ1-6,TRBD1,CAGSPQGQGGSPHHF,TGTGCCGGCTCACCACAGGGACAGGGCGGTTCACCCCACCACTTT
few,TRBV12-3/TRBV12-4,TRBJ2-7,TRBD2,CASSGLAEAYEQYF,TGTGCCAGCAGTGGACTAGCGGAGGCCTACGAGCAGTACTTC
.,TRBV4-3,TRBJ1-1,.,CASSQEVGPALMNTEAFF,TGCGCCAGCAGCCAAGAAGTAGGGCCGGCCCTAATGAACACTGAAGCTTTCTTT
once,TRBV7-3,TRBJ2-3,TRBD2,CASSSNPLAGRTDTQYF,TGTGCCAGCAGCTCAAATCCACTAGCGGGGAGAACAGATACGCAGTATTTT
.,TRBV20-1,TRBJ1-2,.,CSARAPNRAALYTF,TGCAGTGCTAGAGCCCCCAACAGGGCAGCCCTCTACACCTTC
.,TRBV9,TRBJ2-2,.,CASSVRQAANTGELFF,TGTGCCAGCAGCGTTCGACAGGCAGCGAACACCGGGGAGCTGTTTTTT
.,TRBV27,TRBJ2-5,TRBD2,CASSLSPGLAGPQETQYF,TGTGCCAGCAGTTTATCACCCGGGCTAGCGGGTCCCCAAGAGACCCAGTACTTC
.,TRBV29-1,TRBJ1-1,.,CSVEREQGTEAFF,TGCAGCGTTGAGAGGGAACAAGGCACTGAAGCTTTCTTT
few,TRBV28,TRBJ2-3,.,CASSPGVAFDTQYF,TGTGCCAGCAGTCCCGGGGTGGCCTTTGATACGCAGTATTTT
.,TRBV20-1,TRBJ2-5,TRBD1,CSTGQGSETQYF,TGCAGTACGGGACAGGGATCAGAGACCCAGTACTTC
few,TRBV9,TRBJ2-7,.,CASSRTVYEQYF,TGTGCCAGCAGCCGGACAGTTTACGAGCAGTACTTC
.,TRBV12-3/TRBV12-4,TRBJ2-5,.,CASRLGLEETQYF,TGTGCCAGCCGCCTAGGACTTGAGGAGACCCAGTACTTC
.,TRBV9,TRBJ2-7,.,CASSVGSGRGSYEQYF,TGTGCCAGCAGCGTAGGTTCAGGGAGAGGCTCCTACGAGCAGTACTTC
few,TRBV5-1,TRBJ2-1,.,CASSFSNRVLDEQFF,TGCGCCAGCAGCTTTTCTAACAGGGTATTGGATGAGCAGTTCTTC
.,TRBV5-1,TRBJ1-1,.,CASSFREGRTEAFF,TGCGCCAGCAGCTTCCGGGAGGGAAGGACTGAAGCTTTCTTT
.,TRBV9,TRBJ2-1,.,CASSWGGSERNEQFF,TGTGCCAGCAGCTGGGGGGGCTCCGAACGGAATGAGCAGTTCTTC
few,TRBV9,TRBJ1-2,TRBD1,CASSVQGVGGYTF,TGTGCCAGCAGCGTGCAGGGGGTCGGGGGCTACACCTTC
.,TRBV28,TRBJ1-2,TRBD1,CASSLPGTDYGYTF,TGTGCCAGCAGTTTGCCCGGGACAGACTATGGCTACACCTTC
.,TRBV20-1,TRBJ2-1,TRBD2,CSARHSGGALNEQFF,TGCAGTGCTAGACATAGCGGGGGGGCTCTCAATGAGCAGTTCTTC
.,TRBV20-1,TRBJ2-7,.,CSASGRAWEQYF,TGCAGTGCTAGTGGTCGGGCCTGGGAGCAGTACTTC
.,TRBV20-1,TRBJ1-2,.,CSARDRGANYGCTF,TGCAGTGCTAGAGATCGGGGAGCTAACTATGGCTGCACCTTC
few,TRBV3-1,TRBJ2-5,TRBD2,CASSQEPGLIQETQYF,TGTGCCAGCAGCCAGGAACCGGGACTAATTCAAGAGACCCAGTACTTC
few,TRBV4-3,TRBJ2-3,TRBD1,CASSQVFRGLPTDTQYF,TGCGCCAGCAGCCAAGTTTTCAGGGGGTTGCCCACAGATACGCAGTATTTT
.,TRBV2,TRBJ1-5,TRBD1,CASRSTGGNQPQHF,TGTGCCAGCAGGAGTACAGGGGGCAATCAGCCCCAGCATTTT
few,TRBV7-9,TRBJ2-5,.,CASSETGTNTLKTQYF,TGTGCCAGCAGCGAAACCGGGACGAACACACTGAAGACCCAGTACTTC
few,TRBV29-1,TRBJ1-2,.,CSDQGLGNYGYTF,TGCAGCGACCAAGGGCTCGGAAACTATGGCTACACCTTC
.,TRBV5-1,TRBJ2-1,.,CASRGSLGINREFF,TGCGCCAGCAGGGGAAGTTTGGGTATAAACAGGGAGTTCTTC
.,TRBV24-1,TRBJ1-1,.,CATSDATLNTEAFF,TGTGCCACCAGTGATGCGACACTGAACACTGAAGCTTTCTTT
few,TRBV7-7,TRBJ2-1,.,CASSQGPNNEQFF,TGTGCTAGCAGCCAAGGTCCTAACAATGAGCAGTTCTTC
.,TRBV7-2,TRBJ2-1,.,CASSLMGATYDEQFF,TGTGCCAGCAGCTTAATGGGGGCGACTTACGATGAGCAGTTCTTC
.,TRBV28,TRBJ2-7,.,CASSPTLERPTYEQYF,TGTGCCAGCAGTCCTACCCTGGAAAGGCCCACCTACGAGCAGTACTTC
few,TRBV20-1,TRBJ1-2,TRBD1,CSAGAGQGYGYTF,TGCAGTGCCGGTGCGGGACAGGGTTATGGCTACACCTTC
once,TRBV4-1,TRBJ1-2,TRBD1,CASSLNTGGSNGYTF,TGCGCCAGCAGCTTGAATACAGGGGGATCTAATGGCTACACCTTC
.,TRBV14,TRBJ2-7,.,CASSQEWGTLSYEQYF,TGTGCCAGCAGCCAAGAATGGGGCACCCTATCCTACGAGCAGTACTTC
.,TRBV19,TRBJ2-5,.,CASSIAHSGGRETQYF,TGTGCCAGTAGTATAGCGCACTCAGGGGGGCGAGAGACCCAGTACTTC
.,TRBV28,TRBJ1-4,.,CASSITATALNEKLFF,TGTGCCAGCAGCATAACCGCGACAGCCCTAAATGAAAAACTGTTTTTT
.,TRBV4-3,TRBJ1-6,.,CTSSQVPGAENSPLHF,TGCACCAGCAGCCAAGTTCCTGGGGCGGAAAATTCGCCCCTCCACTTT
once,TRBV7-2,TRBJ2-3,TRBD2,CASSLEGAGGPTDTQYF,TGTGCCAGCAGCTTAGAGGGAGCGGGGGGGCCGACAGATACGCAGTATTTT
few,TRBV5-6,TRBJ2-1,TRBD2,CASSLVVPSGDNEQFF,TGTGCCAGCAGCTTGGTAGTCCCTAGCGGGGACAATGAGCAGTTCTTC
.,TRBV18,TRBJ1-5,.,CASSPVDGNQPQHF,TGTGCCAGCTCACCCGTGGATGGCAATCAGCCCCAGCATTTT